Listed here are 24 T cell receptor beta chains from one sample, sequenced in a study of T cells after yellow fever vaccination. TCRdb itself ran the 5' RACE reads through MiXCR, one entry per CDR3 protein. The table has some 340,000 distinct CDR3 sequences, over 3.5% seen once. Sequenced material: PBMCs, taken 5 days after the yellow fever booster vaccination. These receptors were taken from a young man who received the YFV17D yellow fever vaccine.

This clonotype was picked up a small number of times. This rearrangement joins TRBV30 to TRBJ2-7; either TRBD1 or TRBD2 may supply D (5 bases each). There are 11 residues in the CDR3. Germline V CDR1 and CDR2: GTSNPN, SVGIG (reference sequence). V lost 0 bases and J lost 9, with 9 bases in between. For the CDR3, the DNA is TGTGCCTGGAGTGTGAGGGGTTGGCAGTACTTC. Translation: CAWSVRGWQYF.

In this sample, this clonotype turned up a few times. The V and J genes are TRBV15 and TRBJ1-5, with D possibly being TRBD1 (5 bases). This CDR3 comprises 15 residues. With 2 bases removed from V and 6 bases from J, the gap between germline ends came to 14 bases. The germline V gene encodes CDR1 LNHNV and CDR2 YYDKDF (reference sequence). CDR3 in DNA: TGTGCCACCAGCAGAATAGGGGTAGAGAGTCAGCCCCAGCATTTT. This gives the protein CATSRIGVESQPQHF.

This clonotype was counted only a few times. The chain links TRBV5-1 to TRBJ2-3; D may be TRBD1 (7 bases). Germline assignment: CDR1 SGHRS and CDR2 YFSETQ. The V end lost 3 bases, the J end lost 2 bases, and 16 bases lay between the germline ends. The CDR3 totals 16 residues. The CDR3 spells CASSSPGRGATDTQYF. The CDR3 region has the DNA TGCGCCAGCAGCTCGCCTGGCAGGGGGGCCACAGATACGCAGTATTTT.

As concerns this clonotype: This may stem from a read error, because a much larger clone lies one nucleotide away. The genes are TRBV19 and TRBJ2-5; tentatively, D is TRBD1 (5 bases). Germline V gene sequence: CDR1 LNHDA, CDR2 SQIVND (reference sequence). Between the trimmed V and J ends, which lost 5 bases and 3 bases, there was a span of 13 bases. The CDR3 length is 14 residues. The CDR3 here is CASSDPATEETQYF. DNA for the CDR3: TGTGCCAGTAGTGATCCCGCGACAGAAGAGACCCAGTACTTC.

The chain combines TRBV4-3 with TRBJ1-4; D not certain. Looked up from germline, CDR1 is LGHNA and CDR2 is YSLEER. This CDR3 has 17 residues. The V and J ends lost 4 bases and 0 bases respectively, with 15 bases between them. The CDR3 nucleotides read TGCGCCAGCAGCCCCTCGGCAGGTGTTGCAACTAATGAAAAACTGTTTTTT. Protein sequence: CASSPSAGVATNEKLFF.

V is TRBV12-3 or TRBV12-4 and J is TRBJ2-3; D possibly corresponds to TRBD2 (6 bases). The CDR3 runs to 14 residues. The V gene lost 6 bases and the J gene lost 0 bases, with 10 bases spanning the gap. CDR3 nucleotide sequence: TGTGCCAGCAGACGGACTACTAGCACAGATACGCAGTATTTT. Its protein product is CASRRTTSTDTQYF.

This clonotype was counted a few times. The rearrangement joins TRBV30 to TRBJ2-7; TRBD1 agrees at 7 bases. The junction had 3 bases not matched to a gene; V was cut back by 7 bases and J by 0 bases. This CDR3 spans 12 amino acids. Germline CDR1 and CDR2: GTSNPN and SVGIG (reference sequence). The chain's CDR3 is CALGDSSYEQYF. The CDR3 coding sequence is TGTGCCTTGGGGGACAGCTCCTACGAGCAGTACTTC.

In this sample, this clonotype turned up a few times. Written as DNA, the CDR3 is TGTGCCATCCAAGCCGGGACATCTTTTATGGTTGGCTACACCTTC. Protein: CAIQAGTSFMVGYTF. V is TRBV7-9 and J is TRBJ1-2, with D tentatively TRBD1 (6 bases). Between the trimmed V and J ends, which lost 10 bases and 7 bases, there was a span of 25 bases. CDR3 length: 15 residues. Per germline, CDR1 SEHNR and CDR2 FQNEAQ (reference sequence).

This clonotype was observed many times. V and J are TRBV20-1 and TRBJ1-2; the D gene is possibly TRBD1 (6 bases). V shed 0 bases and J shed 7 bases, with 15 bases lying between them. Germline V gene sequence: CDR1 DFQATT, CDR2 SNEGSKA (reference sequence). The CDR3 is made up of 14 amino acids. This CDR3 is CSAREIGRGAGYTF. CDR3 DNA: TGCAGTGCTAGAGAAATTGGCAGGGGCGCTGGCTACACCTTC.

The V call is TRBV6-5, the J call TRBJ1-2; a possible D gene is TRBD1 (6 bases). Trimming shortened V by 3 bases and J by 6 bases, and 17 bases separated the two germline ends. Germline CDR1 and CDR2: MNHEY and SVGAGI. The CDR3 spans 15 residues. CDR3 sequence reads: CASSYKKEQGNGYTF. The CDR3 DNA follows: TGTGCCAGCAGTTATAAGAAGGAACAGGGTAATGGCTACACCTTC.

This clonotype occurred many times. V is TRBV27 and J is TRBJ2-7, with D possibly TRBD2 on 6 matching bases. Germline CDR1 and CDR2: MNHEY and SMNVEV (reference sequence). The V end lost 2 bases, the J end lost 0 bases, and 8 bases lay between the germline ends. The length of the CDR3 is 14 residues. The CDR3 here is CASSLGRPSYEQYF. CDR3 bases: TGTGCCAGCAGTTTAGGGAGGCCCTCCTACGAGCAGTACTTC.

This clonotype was seen a few times. V gene TRBV12-3 or TRBV12-4 combines with J gene TRBJ2-7; no clear D gene. The V and J ends lost 2 bases and 6 bases respectively, with 8 bases between them. The CDR3 is made up of 12 amino acids. CDR3 nucleotide sequence: TGTGCCAGCAGTTTATACGGCTCCGAGCAGTACTTC. It is translated as CASSLYGSEQYF.

This clonotype showed up many times. Here the CDR3 reads CATSDFVTDTQYF. The CDR3 DNA sequence: TGTGCCACCAGTGATTTCGTCACAGATACGCAGTATTTT. The chain uses TRBV24-1 and TRBJ2-3; D is unclear. Germline CDR1 and CDR2: KGHDR and SFDVKD. The CDR3 extends over 13 amino acids. Trimming stripped 1 base from V and 2 bases from J, with 3 bases between.

This clonotype was recorded at least ten times. This chain links TRBV15 with TRBJ2-1, with TRBD1 as a possible D gene (5 bases). The germline V and J ends were trimmed by 3 bases and 2 bases, with 14 bases remaining between them. CDR1 LNHNV and CDR2 YYDKDF come from the germline V gene (reference sequence). This CDR3 region has 16 residues. The CDR3, as DNA: TGTGCCACCAGCAGGCAGGGCGCCTCCCCCTACAATGAGCAGTTCTTC. Its protein product is CATSRQGASPYNEQFF.

This clonotype appeared a few times. The chain is built from TRBV6-5 and TRBJ1-2, with 7 bases identical to TRBD1. Looked up from germline, CDR1 is MNHEY and CDR2 is SVGAGI. The CDR3 has 13 residues. After removal of 6 bases from V and 8 bases from J, the junction contained 9 bases not matched to a gene. This CDR3 reads CASRGGALRGYTF. DNA for the CDR3: TGTGCCAGCAGAGGGGGCGCCCTCAGGGGCTACACCTTC.

This clonotype has a count of ten or more. The CDR3 reads CASSSGKLAATQYF. CDR3 in DNA: TGTGCCAGCAGCTCCGGGAAACTAGCTGCTACGCAGTATTTT. V usage is TRBV7-2 and J usage is TRBJ2-3, with a tentative D call TRBD2 (6 bases). Germline CDR1 SGHTA, CDR2 FQGNSA. Between the trimmed V and J ends, which lost 4 bases and 8 bases, there was a span of 16 bases. This CDR3 spans 14 amino acids.

This clonotype was seen at least ten times. Written as DNA, the CDR3 is TGTGCCAGCAGCTTGGTAGGACCGGGACTCTCTGGGGCCAACGTCCTGACTTTC. The encoded protein is CASSLVGPGLSGANVLTF. This sequence joins TRBV5-5 and TRBJ2-6, with a weak D call TRBD2 (6 bases). Germline CDR1 is SGHKS and CDR2 is YYEKEE (reference sequence). The CDR3 totals 18 residues. V lost 0 bases to trimming and J lost 0 bases, with 13 bases between them.

This clonotype was found a few times. This chain connects TRBV6-2 or TRBV6-3 to TRBJ2-2; either TRBD1 or TRBD2 may supply D (6 bases each). Germline V lookup: CDR1 MNHEY, CDR2 SVGEGT. Deletions cut 5 bases from V and 1 base from J, with 8 bases between. The CDR3 loop spans 14 amino acids. The CDR3 nucleotides are TGTGCCAGCAGTGGGGGGCTGAACACCGGGGAGCTGTTTTTT. Protein: CASSGGLNTGELFF.

This clonotype was found many times. The rearrangement joins TRBV7-9 to TRBJ2-3; 8 bases are a match to TRBD1. This CDR3 contains 19 residues. V trimming: 4 bases; J trimming: 5 bases; junction bases outside the gene matches: 20. Germline-derived CDR1 and CDR2 are SEHNR and FQNEAQ (reference sequence). The CDR3 region is CASSSTEIDRGILRDTQYF. The CDR3 region has the DNA TGTGCCAGCAGCTCCACCGAAATCGACAGGGGTATACTCAGAGATACGCAGTATTTT.

This clonotype was seen at least ten times. This chain uses TRBV14 with TRBJ1-1; D possibly corresponds to TRBD1 (6 bases). The germline gives CDR1 SGHDN, CDR2 FVKESK. The CDR3 sequence is 16 residues long. V was clipped by 5 bases and J by 7 bases, with 23 bases between them. DNA for the CDR3: TGTGCCAGCAGCAAAACCGGGACAAGATCGAGAGGTGAAGCTTTCTTT. It translates to CASSKTGTRSRGEAFF.

This clonotype showed up many times. The chain has TRBV29-1 and TRBJ2-5, with TRBD2 identical over 8 bases. V lost 3 bases to trimming and J lost 2 bases; unmatched junction nucleotides: 5. CDR3 length: 14 residues. Per the germline V gene, CDR1 is SQVTM and CDR2 is ANQGSEA. The CDR3 here is CSVDGPSGQETQYF. The CDR3 DNA reads TGCAGCGTTGATGGCCCTAGCGGGCAAGAGACCCAGTACTTC. Variable domain in full (rest from reference TRBV29-1 and TRBJ2-5): SAVISQKPSRDICQRGTSLTIQCQVDSQVTMMFWYRQQPGQSLTLIATANQGSEATYESGFVIDKFPISRPNLTFSTLTVSNMSPEDSSIYLCSVDGPSGQETQYFGPGTRLLVL.

In this sample, this clonotype turned up many times. The gene calls are TRBV4-3 and TRBJ1-2; 9 positions agree with TRBD1. The CDR3 contains 14 residues. V was pared by 1 base and J by 5 bases, with 2 bases of the junction left unmatched. Germline CDR1 LGHNA, CDR2 YSLEER. CDR3 region: CASSQAGTGYGYTF. The CDR3 DNA is TGCGCCAGCAGCCAAGCAGGGACAGGGTATGGCTACACCTTC.

The chain employs TRBV6-5 and TRBJ1-2; D remains ambiguous. The CDR3 sequence is 13 residues long. CDR1 and CDR2 from the germline V gene are MNHEY and SVGAGI. V lost 7 bases and J lost 4, with 13 bases in between. The CDR3 sequence: CASTPVGFYGYTF. The DNA for the CDR3 is TGTGCCAGCACTCCAGTTGGGTTCTATGGCTACACCTTC.

The chain is built from TRBV28 and TRBJ2-5, with 14 bases lining up with TRBD2. This CDR3 spans 16 amino acids. The germline V gene has CDR1 MDHEN and CDR2 SYDVKM. The ends lost 4 bases at V and 4 bases at J; junction bases unmatched: 5. The CDR3 nucleotides are TGTGCCAGCAGTTCGCCGACTAGCGGGGGGGCAGAGACCCAGTACTTC. It encodes CASSSPTSGGAETQYF.